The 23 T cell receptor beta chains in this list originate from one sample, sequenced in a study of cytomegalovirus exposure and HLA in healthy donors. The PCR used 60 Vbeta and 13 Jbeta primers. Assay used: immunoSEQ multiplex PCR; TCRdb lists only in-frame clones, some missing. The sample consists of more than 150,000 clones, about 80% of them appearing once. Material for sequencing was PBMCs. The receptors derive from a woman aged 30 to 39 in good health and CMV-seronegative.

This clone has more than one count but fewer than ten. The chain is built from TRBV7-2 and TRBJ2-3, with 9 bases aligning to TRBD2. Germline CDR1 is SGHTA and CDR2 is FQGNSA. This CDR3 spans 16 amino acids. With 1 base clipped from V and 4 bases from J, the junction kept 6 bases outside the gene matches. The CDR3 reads CASSLEWGLASDTQYF. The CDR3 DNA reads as TGTGCCAGCAGCTTAGAATGGGGACTAGCATCAGATACGCAGTATTTT. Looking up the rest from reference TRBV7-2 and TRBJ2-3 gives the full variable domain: GAGVSQSPSNKVTEKGKDVELRCDPISGHTALYWYRQSLGQGLEFLIYFQGNSAPDKSGLPSDRFSAERTGGSVSTLTIQRTQQEDSAVYLCASSLEWGLASDTQYFGPGTRLTVL.

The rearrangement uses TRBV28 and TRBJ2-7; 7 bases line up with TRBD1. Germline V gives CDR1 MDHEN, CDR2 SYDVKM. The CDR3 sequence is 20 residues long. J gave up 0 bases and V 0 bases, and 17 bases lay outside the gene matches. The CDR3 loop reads CASSLWQGVGGRRSSYEQYF. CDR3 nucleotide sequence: TGTGCCAGCAGTTTATGGCAGGGGGTAGGCGGCCGACGAAGCTCCTACGAGCAGTACTTC.

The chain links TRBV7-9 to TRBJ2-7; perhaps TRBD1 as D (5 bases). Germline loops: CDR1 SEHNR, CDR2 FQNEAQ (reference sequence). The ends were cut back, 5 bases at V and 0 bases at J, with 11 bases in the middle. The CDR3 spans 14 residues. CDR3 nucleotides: TGTGCCAGCAGCACTCGACAGAGCTCCTACGAGCAGTACTTC. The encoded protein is CASSTRQSSYEQYF.

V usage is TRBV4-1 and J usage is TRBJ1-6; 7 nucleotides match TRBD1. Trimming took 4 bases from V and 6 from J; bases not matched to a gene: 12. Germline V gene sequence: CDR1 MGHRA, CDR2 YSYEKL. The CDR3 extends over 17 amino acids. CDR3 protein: CASSLMVYRGPNSPLHF. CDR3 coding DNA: TGCGCCAGCAGCCTGATGGTTTACAGGGGCCCTAATTCACCCCTCCACTTT.

The CDR3 DNA follows: TGTGCCAGCAGTGAACAGACTCTCGGGTACGAGCAGTACTTC. This codes for CASSEQTLGYEQYF. The V and J genes are TRBV2 and TRBJ2-7, with D unresolved. Germline V gene data show CDR1 as SNHLY and CDR2 as FYNNEI. Between the trimmed V and J ends, which lost 2 bases and 4 bases, there was a span of 12 bases. This CDR3 has 14 amino acids. The full variable domain, with the rest looked up from reference TRBV2 and TRBJ2-7, is EPEVTQTPSHQVTQMGQEVILRCVPISNHLYFYWYRQILGQKVEFLVSFYNNEISEKSEIFDDQFSVERPDGSNFTLKIRSTKLEDSAMYFCASSEQTLGYEQYFGPGTRLTVT.

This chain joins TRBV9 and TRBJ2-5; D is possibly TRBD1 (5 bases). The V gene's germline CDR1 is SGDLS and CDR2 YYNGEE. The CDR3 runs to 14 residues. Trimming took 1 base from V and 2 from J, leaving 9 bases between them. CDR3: CASSVQGSQETQYF. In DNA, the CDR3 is TGTGCCAGCAGCGTACAGGGCAGTCAAGAGACCCAGTACTTC.

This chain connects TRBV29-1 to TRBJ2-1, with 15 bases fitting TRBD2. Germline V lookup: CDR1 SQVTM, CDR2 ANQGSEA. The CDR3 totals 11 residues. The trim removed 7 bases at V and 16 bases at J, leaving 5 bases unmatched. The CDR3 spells CSGGTSGGRFF. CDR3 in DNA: TGCAGCGGCGGGACTAGCGGGGGGAGATTCTTC.

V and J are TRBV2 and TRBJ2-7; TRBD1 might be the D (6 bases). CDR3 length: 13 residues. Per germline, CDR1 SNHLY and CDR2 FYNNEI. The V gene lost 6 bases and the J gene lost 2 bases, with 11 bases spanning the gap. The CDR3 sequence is CASRPAGAYEQYF. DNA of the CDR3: TGTGCCAGCAGACCCGCAGGGGCCTACGAGCAGTACTTC.

The chain's CDR3 is CAISPGVEEELFF. The CDR3 region has the DNA TGTGCCATCAGCCCAGGGGTGGAGGAGGAGCTGTTTTTT. This chain uses TRBV10-3 with TRBJ2-2, with D perhaps TRBD1 (6 bases). This CDR3 contains 13 residues. The germline V and J ends were trimmed by 6 bases and 10 bases, with 15 bases remaining between them. Germline CDR1 ENHRY, CDR2 SYGVKD.

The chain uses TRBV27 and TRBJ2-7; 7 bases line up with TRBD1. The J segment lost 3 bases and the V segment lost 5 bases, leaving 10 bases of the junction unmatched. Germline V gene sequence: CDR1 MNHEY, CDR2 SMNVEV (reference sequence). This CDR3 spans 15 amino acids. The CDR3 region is CASSPYTGAHYEQYF. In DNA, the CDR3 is TGTGCCAGCAGTCCTTATACAGGGGCTCACTACGAGCAGTACTTC.

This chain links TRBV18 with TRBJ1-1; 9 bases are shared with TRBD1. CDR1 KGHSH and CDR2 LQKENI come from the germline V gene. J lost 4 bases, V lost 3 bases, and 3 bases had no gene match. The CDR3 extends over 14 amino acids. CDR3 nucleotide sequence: TGTGCCAGCTCACCCGGACAGGGGAGCACTGAAGCTTTCTTT. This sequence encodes CASSPGQGSTEAFF. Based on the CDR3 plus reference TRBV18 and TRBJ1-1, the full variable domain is NAGVMQNPRHLVRRRGQEARLRCSPMKGHSHVYWYRQLPEEGLKFMVYLQKENIIDESGMPKERFSAEFPKEGPSILRIQQVVRGDSAAYFCASSPGQGSTEAFFGQGTRLTVV.

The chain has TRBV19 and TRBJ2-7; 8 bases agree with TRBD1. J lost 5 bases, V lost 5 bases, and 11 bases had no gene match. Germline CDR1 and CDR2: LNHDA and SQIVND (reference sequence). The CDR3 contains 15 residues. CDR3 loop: CASSVVGTGANEQYF. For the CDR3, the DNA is TGTGCCAGTAGTGTCGTGGGGACAGGAGCGAACGAGCAGTACTTC.

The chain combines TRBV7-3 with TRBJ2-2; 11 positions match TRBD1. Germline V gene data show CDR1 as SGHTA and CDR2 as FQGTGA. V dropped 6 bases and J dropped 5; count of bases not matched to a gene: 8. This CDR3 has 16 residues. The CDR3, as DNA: TGTGCCAGCAGAGCCGCAGGGACAGGGGGAACCGGGGAGCTGTTTTTT. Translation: CASRAAGTGGTGELFF.

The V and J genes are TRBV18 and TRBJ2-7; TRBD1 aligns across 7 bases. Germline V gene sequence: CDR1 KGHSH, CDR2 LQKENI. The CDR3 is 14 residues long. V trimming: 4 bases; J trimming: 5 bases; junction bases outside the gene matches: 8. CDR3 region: CASSRETGYHEQYF. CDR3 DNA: TGTGCCAGCTCACGTGAGACAGGGTACCACGAGCAGTACTTC.

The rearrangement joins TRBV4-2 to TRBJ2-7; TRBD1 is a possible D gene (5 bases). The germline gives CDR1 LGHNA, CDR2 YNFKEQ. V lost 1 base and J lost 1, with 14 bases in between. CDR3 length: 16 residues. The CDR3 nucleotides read TGTGCCAGCAGCCAAGGTCGGACACCAATTTCCTACGAGCAGTACTTC. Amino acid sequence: CASSQGRTPISYEQYF.

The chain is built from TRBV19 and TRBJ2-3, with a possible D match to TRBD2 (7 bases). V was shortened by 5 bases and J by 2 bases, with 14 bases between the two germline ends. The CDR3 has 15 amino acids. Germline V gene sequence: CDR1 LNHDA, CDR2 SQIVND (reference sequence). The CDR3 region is CASSLWGGHTDTQYF. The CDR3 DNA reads TGTGCCAGTAGTCTATGGGGGGGCCACACAGATACGCAGTATTTT.

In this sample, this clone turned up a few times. CDR3 nucleotides: TGTGCCAGCAGTGACATAGGACAGACCGGGGAGCTGTTTTTT. Amino acid sequence: CASSDIGQTGELFF. The rearrangement joins TRBV6-1 to TRBJ2-2, with a tentative D call TRBD1 (6 bases). The CDR3 is 14 residues long. Trimming cost V 3 bases and J 5 bases, with 10 bases left between them. CDR1 and CDR2 from the germline V gene are MNHNS and SASEGT.

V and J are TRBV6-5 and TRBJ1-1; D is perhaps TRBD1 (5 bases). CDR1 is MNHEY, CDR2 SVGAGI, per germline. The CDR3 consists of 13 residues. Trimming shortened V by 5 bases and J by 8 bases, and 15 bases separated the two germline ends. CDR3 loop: CASSVQVLSEAFF. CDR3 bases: TGTGCCAGCAGTGTACAGGTACTCTCGGAAGCTTTCTTT.

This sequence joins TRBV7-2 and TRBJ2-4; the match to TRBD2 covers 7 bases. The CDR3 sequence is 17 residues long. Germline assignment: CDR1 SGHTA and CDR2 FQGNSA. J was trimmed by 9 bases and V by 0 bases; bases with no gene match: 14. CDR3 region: CASSLAVGLDASVIQYF. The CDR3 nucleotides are TGTGCCAGCAGCTTAGCCGTCGGACTAGATGCTTCGGTCATTCAGTACTTC.

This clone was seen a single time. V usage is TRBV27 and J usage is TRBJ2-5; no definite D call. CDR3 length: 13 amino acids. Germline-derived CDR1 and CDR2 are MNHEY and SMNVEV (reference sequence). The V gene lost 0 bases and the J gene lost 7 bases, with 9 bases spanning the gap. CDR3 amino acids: CASSLSGVGTQYF. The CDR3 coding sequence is TGTGCCAGCAGTTTATCGGGCGTGGGGACCCAGTACTTC.

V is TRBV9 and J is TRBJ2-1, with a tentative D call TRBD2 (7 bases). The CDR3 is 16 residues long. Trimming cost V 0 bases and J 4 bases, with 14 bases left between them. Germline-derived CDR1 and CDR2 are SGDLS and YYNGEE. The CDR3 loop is CASSVGSGTSYNEQFF. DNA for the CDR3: TGTGCCAGCAGCGTAGGGAGCGGGACAAGTTACAATGAGCAGTTCTTC.

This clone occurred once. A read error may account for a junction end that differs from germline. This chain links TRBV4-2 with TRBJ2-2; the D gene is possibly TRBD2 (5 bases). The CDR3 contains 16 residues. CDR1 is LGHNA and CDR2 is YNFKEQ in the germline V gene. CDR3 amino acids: CASSAARLDQTGELSF. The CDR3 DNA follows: TGTGCCAGCAGCGCAGCTCGCCTAGACCAAACCGGGGAGCTGTCTTTT.

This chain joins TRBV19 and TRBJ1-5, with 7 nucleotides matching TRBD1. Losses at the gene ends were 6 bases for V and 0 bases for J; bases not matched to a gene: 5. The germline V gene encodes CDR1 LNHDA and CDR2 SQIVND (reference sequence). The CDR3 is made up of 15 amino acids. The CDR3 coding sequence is TGTGCCAGTAGATGGGGGACAGCTAGCAATCAGCCCCAGCATTTT. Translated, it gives CASRWGTASNQPQHF.